The 29 T cell receptor beta chains presented below share a single source sample, sequenced in a study of shared clonotypes between healthy human individuals. The repertoire was sequenced with immunoSEQ multiplex PCR; TCRdb's copy has only in-frame clones and lacks some. Of around 430,000 clones listed, roughly 77% are singletons. Sequenced sample: PBMCs. The origin of the receptors is a woman aged 40 to 49 in good health. Some clones in this sample may be carry-over from other donors' samples.

CDR3 nucleotide sequence: TGTGCCTGGACCAGTTGGCAGGTGCGCAATGAGCAGTTCTTC. This encodes CAWTSWQVRNEQFF. The chain joins TRBV30 to TRBJ2-7, with unresolved D. The J call may be mistaken, given a closer DNA end match to TRBJ2-1. The length of the CDR3 is 14 residues. The V gene's germline CDR1 is GTSNPN and CDR2 SVGIG (reference sequence).

The rearrangement joins TRBV11-1 to TRBJ2-1; 8 bases line up with TRBD1. Trimming cost V 5 bases and J 5 bases; bases outside gene matches: 14. The germline gives CDR1 SGHAT, CDR2 FQDESV (reference sequence). The CDR3 is made up of 17 amino acids. CDR3 nucleotides: TGTGCCAGCAGCATAGGGACAGGTGGCTACCCGGACAATGAGCAGTTCTTC. Its protein is CASSIGTGGYPDNEQFF.

V gene TRBV10-3 combines with J gene TRBJ1-2, with D tentatively TRBD1 (5 bases). CDR1 and CDR2 from the germline V gene are ENHRY and SYGVKD. The V end was cut by 1 base, the J end by 7 bases, with 16 bases between. The CDR3 is made up of 15 amino acids. CDR3 sequence reads: CAISEWREGKGGYTF. The CDR3 DNA sequence: TGTGCCATCAGTGAGTGGAGGGAGGGGAAAGGTGGCTACACCTTC.

This chain uses TRBV19 with TRBJ1-5, with a tentative D call TRBD1 (5 bases). V gave up 0 bases and J gave up 4 bases, with 10 bases separating them. Germline loops: CDR1 LNHDA, CDR2 SQIVND (reference sequence). There are 15 residues in the CDR3. The CDR3 DNA reads TGTGCCAGTAGTATAGACCCCACAGGAAATCAGCCCCAGCATTTT. Protein: CASSIDPTGNQPQHF.

The chain employs TRBV11-2 and TRBJ1-2; D uncertain. Germline V CDR1 and CDR2: SGHAT, FQNNGV. The CDR3 sequence is 12 residues long. The V end lost 5 bases, the J end lost 12 bases, and 16 bases lay between the germline ends. The CDR3 bases are TGTGCCAGCAGCCCCCCCGGGTCCTCCAACACCTTC. Residues: CASSPPGSSNTF.

The V call is TRBV30, the J call TRBJ1-4; TRBD1 is a possible D gene (5 bases). CDR3 length: 11 amino acids. Germline loops: CDR1 GTSNPN, CDR2 SVGIG (reference sequence). The V gene lost 8 bases and the J gene lost 10 bases, with 14 bases spanning the gap. The DNA for the CDR3 is TGTGCCATGCCACAGGCCGGAAAACTGTTTTTT. This sequence encodes CAMPQAGKLFF.

The chain combines TRBV30 with TRBJ2-7; 8 bases align to TRBD1. Germline V gene lookup returns CDR1 GTSNPN and CDR2 SVGIG (reference sequence). This CDR3 is built from 13 residues. The V and J ends lost 3 bases and 5 bases, in that order; junction bases with no gene match: 6. The CDR3 DNA sequence: TGTGCCTGGAGGAGACAGGGGCTCGACGAGCAGTACTTC. Its protein is CAWRRQGLDEQYF.

The chain combines TRBV5-1 with TRBJ2-2, with D perhaps given as TRBD1 or TRBD2 (5 bases each). The ends were cut back, 1 base at V and 3 bases at J, with 10 bases in the middle. The germline V gene has CDR1 SGHRS and CDR2 YFSETQ. The CDR3 runs 15 residues. This CDR3 is CASSLWDADTGELFF. The CDR3 bases are TGCGCCAGCAGCTTGTGGGACGCTGACACCGGGGAGCTGTTTTTT.

In regard to this clone: Other DNA sequences in the same sample also yield this CDR3. This chain uses TRBV5-1 with TRBJ1-2; D not certain. CDR1 is SGHRS, CDR2 YFSETQ, per germline. The CDR3 loop spans 12 amino acids. V dropped 1 base and J dropped 5 bases, with 6 bases sitting between them. This CDR3 is CASSLLGYGYTF. CDR3 nucleotides: TGCGCCAGCAGCTTGTTGGGGTATGGCTACACCTTC.

Only one count was recorded for this clone. This chain's CDR3 is CASSPDRDGVGGYTF. As DNA, the CDR3 is TGTGCCAGCAGCCCTGACCGGGACGGAGTTGGGGGCTACACCTTC. The chain uses TRBV5-4 and TRBJ1-2; a possible D gene is TRBD1 (5 bases). The CDR3 contains 15 residues. CDR1 SGHNT and CDR2 YYREEE come from the germline V gene (reference sequence). V was cut by 4 bases and J by 8 bases, with 21 bases left in between.

J is TRBJ1-2 and V is TRBV2, with TRBD1 as a possible D gene (5 bases). Germline CDR1 reads SNHLY; CDR2 reads FYNNEI. The V gene lost 8 bases and the J gene lost 0 bases, with 16 bases spanning the gap. The CDR3 has 15 amino acids. The CDR3 is CASLSSTEANYGYTF. The CDR3 nucleotides are TGTGCCAGCTTGAGCTCGACAGAGGCTAACTATGGCTACACCTTC.

The rearrangement joins TRBV1 to TRBJ1-1. TRBV1 is flagged as a pseudogene. The CDR3 contains 15 residues. The CDR3 DNA sequence: TGCACCAGCAGCCAAGAATCGGACCAAGGGACTGAAGCTTTCTTT. Its protein product is CTSSQESDQGTEAFF.

This clone was recorded only once. V usage is TRBV7-9 and J usage is TRBJ2-1, with 12 bases aligning to TRBD1. Germline CDR1 reads SEHNR; CDR2 reads FQNEAQ (reference sequence). The CDR3 is 16 amino acids. V lost 1 base, J lost 3 bases, and 1 base stayed unmatched. The CDR3 reads CASSLGDRGHYNEQFF. DNA for the CDR3: TGTGCCAGCAGCTTAGGGGACAGGGGGCACTACAATGAGCAGTTCTTC.

The V and J genes are TRBV30 and TRBJ2-6; D remains ambiguous. Germline V CDR1 and CDR2: GTSNPN, SVGIG (reference sequence). Trimming cost V 7 bases and J 0 bases, with 10 bases left between them. The CDR3 is made up of 14 amino acids. CDR3 DNA: TGTGCCTCGAGACGGAGCTCTGGGGCCAACGTCCTGACTTTC. Protein: CASRRSSGANVLTF.

The chain joins TRBV4-2 to TRBJ2-1, with 7 bases identical to TRBD2. V shed 2 bases, J shed 5 bases, and the junction held 6 bases outside the gene matches. The CDR3 extends over 15 amino acids. The germline CDR1 and CDR2 sequences are LGHNA and YNFKEQ. CDR3 DNA: TGTGCCAGCAGCCAACAAAGCGGGAAGGACAATGAGCAGTTCTTC. Residues: CASSQQSGKDNEQFF.

This clone was observed a handful of times. V usage is TRBV6-8 and J usage is TRBJ2-7; maybe TRBD2 (7 bases). Trimming removed 11 bases at V and 5 bases at J, with 28 bases between. Germline V gives CDR1 MNHGY, CDR2 SAAAGT. The CDR3 loop spans 16 amino acids. CDR3 DNA sequence: TGTGCCGGGGGGGGCCGGTGTGTGCCAAACGTGGACGAGCAGTACTTC. It specifies CAGGGRCVPNVDEQYF.

This clone was detected many times. J is TRBJ2-7 and V is TRBV7-9; TRBD1 matches at 9 bases. This CDR3 is 14 amino acids long. Germline V CDR1 and CDR2: SEHNR, FQNEAQ (reference sequence). The V gene end was trimmed by 5 bases and the J gene end by 4 bases; junction bases not matched to a gene: 6. In nucleotides, the CDR3 is TGTGCCAGCAGCCCGAGGGACAGGGTTTACGAGCAGTACTTC. Translation gives CASSPRDRVYEQYF.

This clone has at least ten counts. The chain joins TRBV19 to TRBJ2-2, with 7 positions matching TRBD1. Germline trimming cut 4 bases from V and 6 bases from J; bases unmatched to any gene: 8. The CDR3 has 15 amino acids. CDR1 is LNHDA, CDR2 SQIVND, per germline (reference sequence). CDR3 DNA sequence: TGTGCCAGTAGTAGAAGGGACAGTGCGCCCGGGGAGCTGTTTTTT. This gives the protein CASSRRDSAPGELFF.

The rearrangement links TRBV7-9 to TRBJ2-7; perhaps TRBD2 as D (6 bases). Trimming stripped 4 bases from V and 3 bases from J, with 10 bases between. Germline V CDR1 and CDR2: SEHNR, FQNEAQ (reference sequence). The CDR3 is 13 residues long. CDR3 region: CASSWRDFYEQYF. The CDR3 bases are TGTGCCAGCAGCTGGCGGGATTTCTACGAGCAGTACTTC.

This clone was counted ten times or more. The V and J genes are TRBV6-4 and TRBJ2-3; D is unclear. Germline V gene lookup returns CDR1 MRHNA and CDR2 SNTAGT. This CDR3 contains 15 residues. Trimming cost V 6 bases and J 0 bases, with 13 bases left between them. For the CDR3, the DNA is TGTGCCAGCAGCGCAGATCCGGGTAGCACAGATACGCAGTATTTT. Amino acid sequence: CASSADPGSTDTQYF.

The chain is built from TRBV5-1 and TRBJ2-3, with D possibly TRBD2 on 6 matching bases. Trimming removed 4 bases at V and 0 bases at J, with 15 bases between. CDR3 length: 16 residues. Per germline, CDR1 SGHRS and CDR2 YFSETQ. CDR3 DNA: TGCGCCAGCAGCCCGGATACCGGGACTAGCACAGATACGCAGTATTTT. This sequence encodes CASSPDTGTSTDTQYF.

The chain is built from TRBV5-1 and TRBJ2-5; a possible D gene is TRBD1 (5 bases). The CDR3 spans 14 residues. V lost 6 bases and J 1 base, leaving 13 bases between the germline ends. The germline V gene has CDR1 SGHRS and CDR2 YFSETQ. CDR3 in DNA: TGCGCCAGCACCGCAGGGTCCACCCAAGAGACCCAGTACTTC. The encoded protein is CASTAGSTQETQYF.

The table lists this clone with a count of one. The V and J genes are TRBV10-1 and TRBJ2-1; maybe TRBD2 (6 bases). Germline loops: CDR1 WNHNN, CDR2 SYGVQD (reference sequence). Trimming left V 4 bases short and J 2 bases short, with 12 bases between. The CDR3 is 15 residues long. This chain's CDR3 is CASSGSGPAYNEQFF. As DNA, the CDR3 is TGCGCCAGCAGTGGAAGCGGGCCGGCCTACAATGAGCAGTTCTTC.

Notes on this clone: Other DNA sequences in the same sample also yield this CDR3. The CDR3: CASSYSGGGELFF. The CDR3 region has the DNA TGTGCCAGCAGTTACTCCGGGGGCGGGGAGCTGTTTTTT. The V and J genes are TRBV6-6 and TRBJ2-2; a weak D match, TRBD2 (6 bases). CDR3 length: 13 residues. Trimming left V 0 bases short and J 7 bases short, with 6 bases between. Germline assignment: CDR1 MNHNY and CDR2 SVGAGI (reference sequence).

This chain links TRBV29-1 with TRBJ2-2; 8 positions agree with TRBD2. CDR3 length: 15 residues. V lost 4 bases and J lost 0; bases outside the gene matches: 4. In germline, CDR1 is SQVTM, CDR2 ANQGSEA. The DNA for the CDR3 is TGCAGCGTTGCCGGGACTAGAACGAACACCGGGGAGCTGTTTTTT. Translating gives CSVAGTRTNTGELFF.

This clone turned up a few times. V usage is TRBV5-4 and J usage is TRBJ1-4, with 10 bases identical to TRBD1. V lost 4 bases, J lost 10 bases, and 4 bases stayed unmatched. The CDR3 covers 13 residues. The germline V gene encodes CDR1 SGHNT and CDR2 YYREEE (reference sequence). CDR3 bases: TGTGCCAGCAGCGCCGGGACAGGGGTAAAACTGTTTTTT. It encodes CASSAGTGVKLFF.

CDR3 residues: CASSQKHRVGEKLFF. Here the CDR3 DNA reads TGCGCCAGCAGCCAAAAACACAGGGTGGGTGAAAAACTGTTTTTT. This sequence joins TRBV4-1 and TRBJ1-4; D perhaps matches TRBD1 (6 bases). Trimming left V 2 bases short and J 7 bases short, with 14 bases between. The germline V gene encodes CDR1 MGHRA and CDR2 YSYEKL. This CDR3 has 15 amino acids.

V is TRBV27 and J is TRBJ2-1; 9 bases align to TRBD2. The junction had 14 bases not matched to a gene; V was cut back by 6 bases and J by 5 bases. Per germline, CDR1 MNHEY and CDR2 SMNVEV (reference sequence). The CDR3 runs to 17 residues. Here the CDR3 DNA reads TGTGCCAGCAGCCCTTTAGGGGGTAGCGGGAGTAACAATGAGCAGTTCTTC. As protein: CASSPLGGSGSNNEQFF.

This clone has just one count. The V gene is TRBV28, the J gene TRBJ1-2; no firm D call. The CDR3 extends over 13 amino acids. Trimming cost V 5 bases and J 6 bases, with 13 bases left between them. Germline-derived CDR1 and CDR2 are MDHEN and SYDVKM. The CDR3 spells CASSVLNRNGYTF. The CDR3, as DNA: TGTGCCAGCAGTGTCCTGAACCGTAATGGCTACACCTTC.